A selection of T cell receptor beta chains follows, all from one sample in a study of blood T cell repertoires in COVID-19. TCRdb's table, derived via immunoSEQ multiplex PCR, lists solely in-frame clones and lacks some. Among just over 70,000 clones listed, 91% were seen once. The source material was peripheral blood. Receptors originate from a human donor in a cohort sampled during active COVID-19. CDR3s include the opening cysteine and the closing phenylalanine or tryptophan. The D gene is left open where the match is weak. A row's size may be missing; if present it is once, few, many or a size class.

j_call	v_call	clone_size	d_call	cdr3_aa	cdr3_nt
TRBJ1-1	TRBV18	-	TRBD1	CASSSGTGGSNTEAFF	TGTGCCAGCTCATCCGGGACAGGGGGCTCGAACACTGAAGCTTTCTTT
TRBJ1-5	TRBV9	-	TRBD1	CASSVTDRVGQPQHF	TGTGCCAGCAGCGTGACTGACAGGGTCGGTCAGCCCCAGCATTTT
TRBJ1-2	TRBV9	-	TRBD1	CASSAGGTGNINYGYTF	TGTGCCAGCAGCGCCGGCGGGACAGGGAACATAAACTATGGCTACACCTTC
TRBJ1-1	TRBV30	-	-	CAWTGHREAFF	TGTGCCTGGACAGGGCATAGGGAAGCTTTCTTT
TRBJ2-1	TRBV11-2	-	TRBD1	CASSLGRTGAFYNEQFF	TGTGCCAGCAGCTTAGGGCGGACAGGGGCCTTCTACAATGAGCAGTTCTTC
TRBJ1-1	TRBV30	-	-	CAWRGDLYEAFF	TGTGCCTGGAGGGGAGACCTATATGAGGCTTTCTTT
TRBJ2-7	TRBV4-2	-	-	CASSQGTEPSYEQYF	TGTGCCAGCAGCCAAGGGACAGAACCCTCCTACGAGCAGTACTTC
TRBJ1-6	TRBV19	-	-	CASGTQGTNSPLHF	TGTGCCAGTGGCACTCAGGGGACTAATTCACCCCTCCACTTT
TRBJ1-2	TRBV5-5	-	-	CASSLVVNYGYTF	TGTGCCAGCAGCTTGGTAGTAAACTATGGCTACACCTTC
TRBJ2-7	TRBV23-1	-	TRBD1	CASSHPGTGANSYEQYF	TGCGCCAGCAGTCACCCCGGGACAGGGGCAAACTCCTACGAGCAGTACTTC
TRBJ2-7	TRBV29-1	-	TRBD1	CSAFDRVYEQYF	TGCAGCGCCTTCGACAGGGTATACGAGCAGTACTTC
TRBJ2-7	TRBV19	-	-	CASSIGDRAGITYEQYF	TGTGCCAGTAGTATAGGCGACAGGGCGGGGATTACCTACGAGCAGTACTTC
TRBJ2-7	TRBV19	-	-	CASSMSPGGWGEQYF	TGTGCCAGTAGTATGTCCCCAGGCGGGTGGGGCGAGCAGTACTTC
TRBJ1-1	TRBV28	-	TRBD1	CASSTAPGGTMNTEAFF	TGTGCCAGCAGTACAGCCCCAGGGGGAACCATGAACACTGAAGCTTTCTTT
TRBJ1-2	TRBV5-1	once	-	CASSLARGNYGYTF	TGCGCCAGCAGCTTGGCTCGGGGGAACTATGGCTACACCTTC
TRBJ1-2	TRBV28	few	TRBD1	CASSSISRDRNYGYTF	TGTGCCAGCAGCTCAATTTCCCGGGACAGGAACTATGGCTACACCTTC
TRBJ1-2	TRBV19	-	-	CASTPGTGPLSYGYTF	TGTGCCAGTACCCCAGGGACTGGGCCCCTTAGCTATGGCTACACCTTC
TRBJ2-7	TRBV5-6	-	-	CASSSQQGSYEQYF	TGTGCCAGCAGCTCACAACAGGGTTCCTACGAGCAGTACTTC
TRBJ1-2	TRBV28	-	TRBD1	CASSLSPTGGDGYTF	TGTGCCAGCAGTTTATCCCCGACAGGGGGTGATGGCTACACCTTC
TRBJ1-2	TRBV30	-	TRBD1	CAWSPGTGFVSYTF	TGTGCCTGGAGTCCGGGGACAGGGTTTGTGAGCTACACCTTC
TRBJ1-6	TRBV4-2	few	TRBD1	CASSQITGQKNSPLHF	TGTGCCAGCAGCCAGATCACGGGACAGAAAAATTCACCCCTCCACTTT
TRBJ1-2	TRBV27	-	TRBD1	CASSLGTAIYGYTF	TGTGCCAGCAGTCTTGGGACAGCGATTTATGGCTACACCTTC
TRBJ2-2	TRBV2	-	-	CASSDASANTGELFF	TGTGCCAGCAGTGATGCTAGCGCGAACACCGGGGAGCTGTTTTTT
TRBJ1-2	TRBV7-8	once	-	CASSLEARPYGYTF	TGTGCCAGCAGCTTAGAAGCCAGGCCCTATGGCTACACCTTC
TRBJ1-1	TRBV2	-	-	CASSPVNTEAFF	TGTGCCAGCAGCCCAGTGAACACTGAAGCTTTCTTT
TRBJ1-1	TRBV3-1/TRBV3-2	-	TRBD1	CASSQPDRVGTEAFF	TGTGCCAGCAGCCAACCCGACAGGGTGGGTACTGAAGCTTTCTTT
TRBJ1-2	TRBV30	once	-	CAWRMAREGLFYGYTF	TGTGCCTGGAGAATGGCCAGGGAGGGTTTATTTTATGGCTACACCTTC
TRBJ2-7	TRBV4-2	once	TRBD2	CASSQELAGSAYEQYF	TGTGCCAGCAGCCAAGAACTAGCGGGTTCTGCCTACGAGCAGTACTTC
TRBJ2-7	TRBV25-1	-	TRBD2	CASSAPPRGGNEQYF	TGTGCCAGCAGTGCTCCCCCACGGGGGGGCAACGAGCAGTACTTC
TRBJ1-1	TRBV27	-	TRBD1	CASRRDSEAFF	TGTGCCAGCAGGCGGGACAGTGAAGCTTTCTTT